This T cell receptor (beta chain) was identified in a study of blood T cells in healthy people across ages. CDR1 is SQVTM and CDR2 is ANQGSEA in the germline V gene. The CDR3 is made up of 15 amino acids. V shed 4 bases and J shed 0 bases, with 14 bases lying between them. A J-beta primer mix and a sample-barcoded 5' primer were used in a second PCR of about 6 to 12 cycles. TCRdb independently ran MiXCR on the 5' RACE reads; one entry per CDR3 protein. The sample has 1.4 million or so distinct CDR3 sequences; 35% to 45% are singletons. The genes are TRBV29-1 and TRBJ2-3, with D maybe TRBD2 (5 bases). The sequence was collected from a woman younger than 30 in good health. The sequenced material came from blood. The CDR3 sequence is CSVVTGAESTDTQYF. CDR3 DNA: TGCAGCGTTGTCACCGGAGCGGAGAGCACAGATACGCAGTATTTT.